The rows below give T cell receptor beta chains drawn from one sample of a study of control samples from healthy donors and cancer patients. Method: immunoSEQ multiplex PCR; TCRdb's copy keeps in-frame clones and lacks some. The sample consists of 150,000 to 200,000 clones, more than 80% of them appearing once. The sample was blood. The receptors shown here come from a man in his thirties or forties in good health. The CDR3 runs from the conserved cysteine through the conserved F or W. The order of the fields is CDR3 protein, CDR3 DNA, J gene, D gene, V gene, clone size. A D gene is named only where the DNA matches it firmly. Only part of the rows carry a size: once, few, many, or a class if the clone is expanded.

CASWLSSGNTIYF,TGTGCCAGCTGGTTGAGCTCTGGAAACACCATATATTTT,TRBJ1-3,-,TRBV28,-
CATTGGGTDTQYF,TGTGCCACGACAGGAGGGGGGACAGATACGCAGTATTTT,TRBJ2-3,-,TRBV10-3,-
CASSPLQDYGYTF,TGTGCCAGCTCACCTCTACAGGACTATGGCTACACCTTC,TRBJ1-2,-,TRBV18,-
CASSSGTGSYEQYF,TGCGCCAGCAGCTCCGGGACAGGGTCCTACGAGCAGTACTTC,TRBJ2-7,TRBD1,TRBV10-1,-
CASSLFERGETQYF,TGTGCCAGCAGCTTGTTCGAGCGTGGAGAGACCCAGTACTTC,TRBJ2-5,-,TRBV5-4,-
CASSQESNVQQYF,TGCGCCAGCAGCCAAGAATCTAACGTTCAGCAGTACTTC,TRBJ2-7,-,TRBV4-1,-
CASSPDAGYGYTF,TGTGCCAGCTCACCAGACGCAGGCTATGGCTACACCTTC,TRBJ1-2,-,TRBV18,-
CASSIIAGAGEQYF,TGTGCCAGCAGCATTATAGCGGGGGCGGGCGAGCAGTACTTC,TRBJ2-7,TRBD2,TRBV5-5,-
CASRRTGPNYGYTF,TGTGCCAGCAGGAGGACAGGCCCTAACTATGGCTACACCTTC,TRBJ1-2,TRBD1,TRBV6-5,-
CASSPGGEQYF,TGTGCCAGCTCACCAGGGGGCGAGCAGTACTTC,TRBJ2-7,-,TRBV18,-
CASSQGMNQPQHF,TGTGCCAGCTCTCAGGGGATGAATCAGCCCCAGCATTTT,TRBJ1-5,-,TRBV14,-
CASSYGTVNTEAFF,TGTGCCAGCAGTTACGGGACTGTGAACACTGAAGCTTTCTTT,TRBJ1-1,-,TRBV6-5,-
CAWSVRGENTQYF,TGTGCCTGGAGTGTACGGGGGGAAAATACGCAGTATTTT,TRBJ2-3,TRBD2,TRBV30,-
CASTPPPNTEAFF,TGTGCCAGCACCCCGCCACCGAACACTGAAGCTTTCTTT,TRBJ1-1,-,TRBV7-9,-
CASRQEGVGENIQYF,TGTGCCAGTAGACAGGAGGGGGTGGGGGAAAACATTCAGTACTTC,TRBJ2-4,-,TRBV19,-
CASSWRDNQPQHF,TGTGCCAGCAGTTGGAGGGACAATCAGCCCCAGCATTTT,TRBJ1-5,-,TRBV12-3/TRBV12-4,-
CSAWIGSVDEQFF,TGCAGCGCCTGGATAGGGTCGGTCGATGAGCAGTTCTTC,TRBJ2-1,-,TRBV29-1,few
CASSLSMRTGGTEAFF,TGTGCCAGCAGCTTAAGTATGAGGACAGGGGGGACTGAAGCTTTCTTT,TRBJ1-1,TRBD1,TRBV7-8,-
CASSLTTGELFF,TGTGCCAGCAGTTTAACCACCGGGGAGCTGTTTTTT,TRBJ2-2,-,TRBV12-3/TRBV12-4,-
CAWSVSQGGEQYF,TGTGCCTGGAGTGTGTCGCAGGGAGGCGAGCAGTACTTC,TRBJ2-7,-,TRBV30,-
CASSPHSGGTHYGYTF,TGCGCCAGCAGCCCTCATTCAGGGGGTACCCACTATGGCTACACCTTC,TRBJ1-2,TRBD1,TRBV4-3,-
CASGLGPGNTIYF,TGCGCCAGCGGCTTGGGTCCCGGAAACACCATATATTTT,TRBJ1-3,-,TRBV5-1,-
CASSGQGSDTQYF,TGTGCCAGCAGTGGACAGGGGTCAGATACGCAGTATTTT,TRBJ2-3,TRBD1,TRBV28,-
CASSQRQGARNYGYTF,TGTGCCAGCAGCCAGAGACAGGGGGCCCGAAACTATGGCTACACCTTC,TRBJ1-2,TRBD1,TRBV14,-
CAISEAQNGYTF,TGTGCCATCAGTGAAGCACAGAATGGCTACACCTTC,TRBJ1-2,-,TRBV10-3,-
CASSKALGGRRDSPLHF,TGTGCCAGCAGCAAAGCTCTCGGCGGACGAAGGGATTCACCCCTCCACTTT,TRBJ1-6,-,TRBV21-1,-
CASSLTGSPETQYF,TGTGCCAGCAGCTTAACTGGGTCCCCAGAGACCCAGTACTTC,TRBJ2-5,-,TRBV7-2,-
CASSTRTVSGTEAFF,TGTGCCAGCAGCACCCGGACAGTCTCAGGCACTGAAGCTTTCTTT,TRBJ1-1,-,TRBV7-6,-
CASSLAATGGEKLFF,TGTGCCAGCAGCTTAGCAGCGACAGGGGGGGAAAAACTGTTTTTT,TRBJ1-4,TRBD1,TRBV7-9,-
CASSFGYEQYF,TGTGCCAGCAGCTTCGGCTACGAGCAGTACTTC,TRBJ2-7,-,TRBV5-6,-
CASSLGRGLAGDEQFF,TGTGCCAGCAGCTTAGGGAGGGGACTAGCGGGAGACGAGCAGTTCTTC,TRBJ2-1,TRBD2,TRBV7-7,few
CASSVGGLHGYTF,TGTGCCAGCAGCGTAGGGGGTCTCCATGGCTACACCTTC,TRBJ1-2,-,TRBV9,-
CASSEEYGYTF,TGTGCCAGCAGTGAAGAATATGGCTACACCTTC,TRBJ1-2,-,TRBV6-1,-
CASSRGLAGRNEQFF,TGTGCCAGCAGCCGGGGACTAGCGGGACGAAATGAGCAGTTCTTC,TRBJ2-1,TRBD2,TRBV11-2,-
CASSFRDGRDTDTQYF,TGTGCCAGCAGCTTCCGAGACGGTAGGGACACAGATACGCAGTATTTT,TRBJ2-3,-,TRBV5-5,-
CASSYSKTGPTGELFF,TGTGCCAGCAGTTACTCGAAGACGGGCCCCACCGGGGAGCTGTTTTTT,TRBJ2-2,-,TRBV6-6,few
CASSSQTGGEAFF,TGTGCCAGCAGCTCCCAGACAGGGGGTGAAGCTTTCTTT,TRBJ1-1,TRBD1,TRBV13,-
CASTALTEAFF,TGTGCCAGCACTGCCCTTACTGAAGCTTTCTTT,TRBJ1-1,-,TRBV6-5,-
CASTAARGAGGTTGELFF,TGTGCCAGTACGGCCGCAAGGGGAGCGGGGGGGACCACCGGGGAGCTGTTTTTT,TRBJ2-2,TRBD2,TRBV9,-
CASSLAFQVIPGGDEQYF,TGTGCCAGCAGCTTAGCGTTCCAGGTTATTCCAGGGGGGGACGAGCAGTACTTC,TRBJ2-7,-,TRBV7-2,-
CASSLVGRQGAGDTQYF,TGTGCCAGCAGCTTAGTGGGGAGACAGGGGGCAGGAGATACGCAGTATTTT,TRBJ2-3,TRBD1,TRBV7-6,-
CASSLGAGPPYEQYF,TGTGCCAGCAGCTTGGGAGCGGGACCACCCTACGAGCAGTACTTC,TRBJ2-7,TRBD2,TRBV7-9,-
CASSLDRGVEETQYF,TGTGCCAGCAGCTTGGACAGGGGCGTTGAGGAGACCCAGTACTTC,TRBJ2-5,TRBD1,TRBV5-4,-